This TCR beta chain came from a study of T cell repertoires in cytomegalovirus infection. Study details: Recently identified HLA-C-restricted CMV epitopes and well-studied HLA-B-restricted CMV epitopes were used by the study. General observations from the study: Clonotype analysis showed dominance of the ex vivo response by HLA-C-restricted CMV-specific TCR beta clonotypes.

CDR3 length equals 13 residues. V was shortened by 0 bases and J by 4 bases, with 5 bases between the two germline ends. Germline V lookup: CDR1 SGHTS, CDR2 YDEGEE. TCRdb itself ran the reads through MiXCR, one entry per CDR3 protein. The sample has approximately 770,000 distinct CDR3 sequences, 25% to 35% seen once. This clonotype was seen many times. Its specificity is not known. V usage is TRBV5-8 and J usage is TRBJ2-1; D gene ambiguous. This clonotype originated in a human donor in good health (CMV status not recorded). Some clones in this sample may be carry-over from other donors' samples. The sequences come from cultured CD8+ T cells from PBMCs, collected from culture after CMV antigen stimulation. The CDR3 loop is CASSLVLYNEQFF. The CDR3 DNA reads TGTGCCAGCAGCTTGGTTCTGTACAATGAGCAGTTCTTC.